This T cell receptor (beta chain) is drawn from a study of cytomegalovirus exposure and HLA in healthy donors. The study, taken as a whole, reports: A later look showed TCR association rates differing by HLA locus, highest for DRB1 and lowest for HLA-C.

V lost 2 bases and J 9 bases, leaving 14 bases between the germline ends. From germline, CDR1 is MNHNY and CDR2 SVGAGI (reference sequence). This CDR3 region has 15 residues. Regarding this clone: What it binds is not known.

60 Vbeta and 13 Jbeta primers were used in PCR. Libraries were prepared by immunoSEQ multiplex PCR; TCRdb keeps only in-frame clonotypes and omits some of them. The sample has more than 85,000 clones, 86% seen once; the top ten hold 1.5% to 2%. Sequencing was done on a sample of PBMCs. The chain combines TRBV6-6 with TRBJ1-6; the D gene is possibly TRBD1 (6 bases). The source is a man aged 40-49 years in good health and CMV-seronegative. CDR3 nucleotide sequence: TGTGCCAGCAGTTACCCTCAGGGGAATGGTTCACCCCTCCACTTT. It codes for CASSYPQGNGSPLHF.